The clone carrying this TCR beta chain was detected many times. Its antigen remains unidentified. The sample originates from a study of early T cells in non-severe SARS-CoV-2 infection. Study in general: It was bulk RNA from unsorted whole blood that was sequenced, and the chains were unpaired.

With 6 bases removed from V and 0 bases from J, the gap between germline ends came to 12 bases. Looked up from germline, CDR1 is MNHNS and CDR2 is SASEGT. The length of the CDR3 is 15 residues. General study points: CD4 and private specificities were missed by VDJdb matching, which favored anti-spike CD8 responses.

The library protocol tagged individual cDNA molecules with unique molecular identifiers. TCRdb used MiXCR to reprocess the 5' RACE reads, holding one entry per CDR3 protein. This sample has 30,000 to 40,000 distinct CDR3 sequences, with 8% to 9.5% found just once. This TCR came from an adult who was a healthcare worker with PCR-confirmed SARS-CoV-2 infection or an uninfected control (not recorded which). This rearrangement joins TRBV6-1 to TRBJ2-1, with D tentatively TRBD2 (6 bases). The source material was whole blood. DNA of the CDR3: TGTGCCAGCAGGGACCCCGGGGGCTCCTACAATGAGCAGTTCTTC. Protein: CASRDPGGSYNEQFF.